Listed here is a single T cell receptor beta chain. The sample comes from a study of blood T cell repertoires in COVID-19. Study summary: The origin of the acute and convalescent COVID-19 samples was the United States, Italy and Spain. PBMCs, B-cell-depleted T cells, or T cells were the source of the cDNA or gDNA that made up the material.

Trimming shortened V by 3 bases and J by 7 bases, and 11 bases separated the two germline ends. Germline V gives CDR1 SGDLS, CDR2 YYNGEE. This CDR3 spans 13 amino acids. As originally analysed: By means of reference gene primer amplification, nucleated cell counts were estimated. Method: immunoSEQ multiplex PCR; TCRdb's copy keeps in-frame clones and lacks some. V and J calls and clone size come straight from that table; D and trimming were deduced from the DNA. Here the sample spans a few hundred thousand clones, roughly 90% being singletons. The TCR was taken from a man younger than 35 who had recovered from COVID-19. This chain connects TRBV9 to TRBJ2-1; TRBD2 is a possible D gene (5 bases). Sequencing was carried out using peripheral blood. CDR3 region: CASSANLANEQFF. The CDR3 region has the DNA TGTGCCAGCAGCGCGAATCTAGCTAATGAGCAGTTCTTC.